These 6 T cell receptor beta chains were all obtained from the same sample, sequenced in a study of T cells after posttransplantation cyclophosphamide. Some clones are missing from TCRdb's copy, which holds only in-frame ones; the method was immunoSEQ multiplex PCR. The table lists 40,000 to 45,000 clones, with no singletons. The sample was PBMCs. These receptors came from a man aged 40-50 years in good health, CMV-negative, and a related stem cell transplant donor.

The sample holds many counts of this clone. This sequence joins TRBV4-1 and TRBJ2-7; possibly TRBD2 for D (5 bases). This CDR3 contains 15 residues. Trimming removed 1 base at V and 4 bases at J, with 14 bases between. CDR1 and CDR2 (germline): MGHRA, YSYEKL. CDR3 residues: CASSQGSGNGYEQYV. CDR3 bases: TGCGCCAGCAGCCAAGGTTCCGGGAACGGGTACGAGCAGTACGTC.

The chain uses TRBV5-5 and TRBJ2-7, with a possible D match to TRBD1 (6 bases). V was clipped by 0 bases and J by 0 bases, with 13 bases between them. Germline lookup yields CDR1 SGHKS and CDR2 YYEKEE (reference sequence). The CDR3 spans 16 residues. CDR3 protein: CASSLADRTDSYEQYV. The CDR3 DNA reads TGTGCCAGCAGCTTGGCTGACCGGACAGACTCCTACGAGCAGTACGTC.

This clone has a count of ten or more. The chain joins TRBV7-3 to TRBJ1-1, with D maybe TRBD1 (6 bases). V gave up 2 bases and J gave up 2 bases, with 18 bases separating them. Germline CDR1 and CDR2: SGHTA and FQGTGA. The CDR3 is 17 amino acids. CDR3 in amino acids: CASSLWGPGQANTEAFF. For the CDR3, the DNA is TGTGCCAGCAGCTTATGGGGTCCGGGACAAGCAAACACTGAAGCTTTCTTT.

This clone was recorded a few times. The chain employs TRBV7-9 and TRBJ2-3, with TRBD2 matching over 15 bases. Germline assignment: CDR1 SEHNR and CDR2 FQNEAQ (reference sequence). The length of the CDR3 is 16 residues. V dropped 5 bases and J dropped 3; count of bases not matched to a gene: 3. CDR3 in DNA: TGTGCCAGCAGCAAGGGACTAGCGGGGGGTACAGATACGCAGTATTTT. Its translation is CASSKGLAGGTDTQYF.

This clone was counted at least ten times. The chain employs TRBV6-6 and TRBJ2-1; D may be TRBD1 (5 bases). The CDR3 extends over 15 amino acids. Trimming shortened V by 5 bases and J by 4 bases, and 15 bases separated the two germline ends. Germline CDR1 MNHNY, CDR2 SVGAGI (reference sequence). This CDR3 reads CASSTLGVGYNEQFF. Here the CDR3 DNA reads TGTGCCAGCAGTACCCTAGGGGTGGGTTACAATGAGCAGTTCTTC.

This clone appeared many times. V is TRBV7-2 and J is TRBJ1-1; possible D gene TRBD1, 6 bases. Per the germline V gene, CDR1 is SGHTA and CDR2 is FQGNSA. The CDR3 length is 13 residues. V was cut by 5 bases and J by 11 bases, with 18 bases left in between. DNA for the CDR3: TGTGCCAGCAGCCCCCAGGGGCAGGGCTACGCTTTCTTT. This codes for CASSPQGQGYAFF.